A single sample is the source of the 25 T cell receptor beta chains below, sequenced in a study of OX40 agonist ivuxolimab in advanced cancers. Clones were read by immunoSEQ multiplex PCR, and TCRdb kept only the in-frame ones, dropping some. The repertoire holds 77,000 or so clones, with around 90% as singletons. The specimen was CD4+ or CD8+ T cells sorted from blood, collected in a trial of the OX40 agonist ivuxolimab. These receptors originate from an adult with an advanced solid tumor such as melanoma, head and neck, liver or kidney cancer.

The chain combines TRBV5-1 with TRBJ2-7, with TRBD1 matching 9 bases. The CDR3 loop spans 15 amino acids. Trimming took 1 base from V and 3 from J; bases not matched to a gene: 5. CDR1 and CDR2 from the germline V gene are SGHRS and YFSETQ. CDR3 DNA: TGCGCCAGCAGCTTGTATGGGACAGGGAACTACGAGCAGTACTTC. This gives the protein CASSLYGTGNYEQYF.

The chain employs TRBV28 and TRBJ2-3; D is possibly TRBD2 (7 bases). Germline CDR1 reads MDHEN; CDR2 reads SYDVKM. The CDR3 length is 17 residues. V was pared by 1 base and J by 2 bases, with 16 bases between. The CDR3 coding sequence is TGTGCCAGCAGTTTATATCGGGGGGCACGTTTCACAGATACGCAGTATTTT. Encoded protein: CASSLYRGARFTDTQYF.

CDR3 DNA: TGCAGCGTTCAACCTACAGGGTCCCAGCCCCAGCATTTT. Amino acid sequence: CSVQPTGSQPQHF. The chain links TRBV29-1 to TRBJ1-5; D might be TRBD1 (6 bases). CDR3 length: 13 amino acids. Per germline, CDR1 SQVTM and CDR2 ANQGSEA. V was trimmed by 5 bases and J by 7 bases, leaving 15 bases between them.

This sequence joins TRBV28 and TRBJ1-2; a weak D match, TRBD1 (5 bases). The CDR3 is made up of 12 amino acids. In germline, CDR1 is MDHEN, CDR2 SYDVKM. V was clipped by 6 bases and J by 4 bases, with 9 bases between them. In DNA form, the CDR3 reads TGTGCCAGCAGGCAGGGTAGCTATGGCTACACCTTC. Protein: CASRQGSYGYTF.

The rearrangement joins TRBV5-4 to TRBJ2-3; no reliable D call. V lost 4 bases and J 7 bases, leaving 13 bases between the germline ends. Germline CDR1 reads SGHNT; CDR2 reads YYREEE (reference sequence). The CDR3 is 13 residues long. The CDR3: CASSPPRRNTQYF. CDR3 nucleotides: TGTGCCAGCAGCCCGCCGAGGCGGAATACGCAGTATTTT.

This chain joins TRBV4-3 and TRBJ2-7; 13 bases align to TRBD2. Trimming at V came to 4 bases and at J to 5 bases, leaving 8 bases not matched to a gene. CDR1 and CDR2 (germline): LGHNA, YSLEER. The CDR3 covers 16 residues. This CDR3 is CASSPARTSGGHEQYF. The CDR3 nucleotides read TGCGCCAGCAGCCCTGCTAGGACTAGCGGGGGTCACGAGCAGTACTTC.

This clone has just one count. V and J are TRBV29-1 and TRBJ1-2, with D perhaps TRBD1 (5 bases). From germline, CDR1 is SQVTM and CDR2 ANQGSEA. The CDR3 is 14 residues long. The V gene lost 6 bases and the J gene lost 4 bases, with 18 bases spanning the gap. CDR3 in amino acids: CSVVQLGGPYGYTF. The CDR3 nucleotides are TGCAGCGTGGTCCAACTCGGGGGTCCCTATGGCTACACCTTC.

This clone showed up just once. The V gene is TRBV6-5, the J gene TRBJ2-7; D gene uncertain. Per germline, CDR1 MNHEY and CDR2 SVGAGI. CDR3 length: 14 amino acids. Trimming shortened V by 6 bases and J by 2 bases, and 14 bases separated the two germline ends. The CDR3 coding sequence is TGTGCCAGCAGAGCAGCCCAGGCAACCTACGAGCAGTACTTC. Protein sequence: CASRAAQATYEQYF.

This chain uses TRBV11-2 with TRBJ1-4; D might be TRBD1 (5 bases). Germline values: CDR1 SGHAT, CDR2 FQNNGV. Trimming shortened V by 2 bases and J by 3 bases, and 10 bases separated the two germline ends. The CDR3 extends over 15 amino acids. As DNA, the CDR3 is TGTGCCAGCAGCTTATGGCAGGGAGCTAATGAAAAACTGTTTTTT. This gives the protein CASSLWQGANEKLFF.

For the CDR3, the DNA is TGTGCCAGCACGGGGGGATCCCAAGAGACCCAGTACTTC. This encodes CASTGGSQETQYF. The chain employs TRBV6-1 and TRBJ2-5, with TRBD2 matching 7 bases. Per germline, CDR1 MNHNS and CDR2 SASEGT. CDR3 length: 13 amino acids. J lost 1 base, V lost 7 bases, and 3 bases had no gene match.

The chain employs TRBV19 and TRBJ2-7; D is undetermined. V lost 4 bases and J 3 bases, leaving 16 bases between the germline ends. Germline values: CDR1 LNHDA, CDR2 SQIVND (reference sequence). The CDR3 is 15 amino acids. CDR3 DNA sequence: TGTGCCAGTAGTACTGGGCCTGGGCCCTTCTACGAGCAGTACTTC. The encoded protein is CASSTGPGPFYEQYF.

The chain couples TRBV4-1 to TRBJ2-7; 9 bases are a match to TRBD1. The CDR3 runs to 15 residues. Germline V gene lookup returns CDR1 MGHRA and CDR2 YSYEKL. Trimming removed 2 bases from V and 2 bases from J; junction bases left unmatched: 4. In DNA form, the CDR3 reads TGCGCCAGCAGCCAACCCGGACAGGGGACCTACGAGCAGTACTTC. Amino acid sequence: CASSQPGQGTYEQYF.

There are a few counts of this clone. The rearrangement joins TRBV28 to TRBJ2-1; TRBD1 matches at 8 bases. V was clipped by 2 bases and J by 6 bases; unmatched bases: 6. The CDR3 runs 15 residues. Per germline, CDR1 MDHEN and CDR2 SYDVKM. CDR3 sequence reads: CASSLVGQDSNEQFF. In DNA form, the CDR3 reads TGTGCCAGCAGTTTAGTGGGACAGGACAGCAATGAGCAGTTCTTC.

The V gene is TRBV7-8, the J gene TRBJ2-5, with TRBD1 identical over 12 bases. The J segment lost 4 bases and the V segment lost 8 bases, leaving 8 bases of the junction unmatched. The germline gives CDR1 SGHVS, CDR2 FQNEAQ. The CDR3 sequence is 15 residues long. CDR3 sequence reads: CASGEGQGARETQYF. DNA for the CDR3: TGTGCCAGCGGTGAGGGACAGGGGGCAAGAGAGACCCAGTACTTC.

The rearrangement uses TRBV28 and TRBJ2-7; TRBD1 might be the D (7 bases). V shed 5 bases and J shed 4 bases, with 18 bases lying between them. This CDR3 is built from 15 residues. CDR1 is MDHEN and CDR2 is SYDVKM in the germline V gene. The chain's CDR3 is CASSLAGTVLYEQYF. The CDR3 region has the DNA TGTGCCAGCAGTCTGGCGGGGACAGTATTGTACGAGCAGTACTTC.

The chain is built from TRBV2 and TRBJ1-4; D uncertain. The V end was cut by 7 bases, the J end by 8 bases, with 17 bases between. The CDR3 is 14 residues long. CDR1 is SNHLY and CDR2 is FYNNEI in the germline V gene. For the CDR3, the DNA is TGTGCCAGCAAACCCGATCCGATCGGAGAAAAACTGTTTTTT. Translating gives CASKPDPIGEKLFF.

The chain combines TRBV5-1 with TRBJ2-2, with 9 bases matching TRBD2. This CDR3 has 15 residues. Germline CDR1 SGHRS, CDR2 YFSETQ. Trimming at V came to 1 base and at J to 5 bases, leaving 3 bases not matched to a gene. CDR3 sequence reads: CASSLRAGGTGELFF. Written as DNA, the CDR3 is TGCGCCAGCAGCTTGAGGGCGGGAGGGACCGGGGAGCTGTTTTTT.

The chain joins TRBV28 to TRBJ1-5; a possible D gene is TRBD1 (5 bases). This CDR3 has 16 amino acids. With 2 bases removed from V and 3 bases from J, the gap between germline ends came to 14 bases. Germline CDR1 reads MDHEN; CDR2 reads SYDVKM. The CDR3 region is CASSLVSGSPNQPQHF. The CDR3 DNA reads TGTGCCAGCAGTTTAGTGTCAGGGAGCCCCAATCAGCCCCAGCATTTT.

The V call is TRBV28, the J call TRBJ1-2; no firm D call. V was clipped by 2 bases and J by 8 bases, with 21 bases between them. Per germline, CDR1 MDHEN and CDR2 SYDVKM. The CDR3 spans 16 residues. CDR3 nucleotide sequence: TGTGCCAGCAGTTTACAGCTCAGAGGGCCCCTTGGGGGCTACACCTTC. Encoded protein: CASSLQLRGPLGGYTF.

The rearrangement links TRBV7-9 to TRBJ2-2; D remains unclear. Germline V gene sequence: CDR1 SEHNR, CDR2 FQNEAQ (reference sequence). The V end was cut by 4 bases, the J end by 7 bases, with 13 bases between. The CDR3 runs 14 residues. CDR3 DNA sequence: TGTGCCAGCAGCTCTCCACTTTTCCGCGGGGAGCTGTTTTTT. Translation gives CASSSPLFRGELFF.

This sequence joins TRBV13 and TRBJ2-6; no clear D. Germline loops: CDR1 PRHDT, CDR2 FYEKMQ (reference sequence). Trimming removed 4 bases from V and 4 bases from J, with 11 bases in between. This CDR3 is built from 15 residues. The CDR3 nucleotides read TGTGCCAGCAGCTCCCTACTCAAGGGGGCCAACGTCCTGACTTTC. This translates into CASSSLLKGANVLTF.

This clone was recorded a few times. The rearrangement links TRBV5-1 to TRBJ1-1, with D unclear. Trimming pared 10 bases from V and 1 base from J, leaving 14 bases between. CDR3 size: 13 residues. Germline V gene sequence: CDR1 SGHRS, CDR2 YFSETQ. CDR3 in amino acids: CASSTGPNTEAFF. CDR3 in DNA: TGCGCCTCCTCAACGGGTCCGAACACTGAAGCTTTCTTT.

This clone was detected only once. The chain links TRBV19 to TRBJ1-5; D unresolved. V lost 7 bases and J 0 bases, leaving 13 bases between the germline ends. In germline, CDR1 is LNHDA, CDR2 SQIVND (reference sequence). There are 15 residues in the CDR3. CDR3 protein: CASTPQPNSNQPQHF. The CDR3 DNA reads TGTGCCAGTACCCCACAGCCAAATAGCAATCAGCCCCAGCATTTT.

V usage is TRBV28 and J usage is TRBJ1-2, with a tentative D call TRBD1 (5 bases). This CDR3 is 14 amino acids long. The ends were cut back, 4 bases at V and 8 bases at J, with 17 bases in the middle. The germline gives CDR1 MDHEN, CDR2 SYDVKM. The CDR3: CASSSGTLRRGYTF. The CDR3 coding sequence is TGTGCCAGCAGTTCCGGGACTCTCCGGCGGGGCTACACCTTC.

In this sample, this clone turned up a few times. This chain joins TRBV5-1 and TRBJ2-5; D remains unclear. The V gene's germline CDR1 is SGHRS and CDR2 YFSETQ. Trimming shortened V by 1 base and J by 5 bases, and 6 bases separated the two germline ends. The CDR3 has 12 amino acids. CDR3: CASSLSQETQYF. The CDR3 nucleotides read TGCGCCAGCAGCTTGTCCCAGGAGACCCAGTACTTC.